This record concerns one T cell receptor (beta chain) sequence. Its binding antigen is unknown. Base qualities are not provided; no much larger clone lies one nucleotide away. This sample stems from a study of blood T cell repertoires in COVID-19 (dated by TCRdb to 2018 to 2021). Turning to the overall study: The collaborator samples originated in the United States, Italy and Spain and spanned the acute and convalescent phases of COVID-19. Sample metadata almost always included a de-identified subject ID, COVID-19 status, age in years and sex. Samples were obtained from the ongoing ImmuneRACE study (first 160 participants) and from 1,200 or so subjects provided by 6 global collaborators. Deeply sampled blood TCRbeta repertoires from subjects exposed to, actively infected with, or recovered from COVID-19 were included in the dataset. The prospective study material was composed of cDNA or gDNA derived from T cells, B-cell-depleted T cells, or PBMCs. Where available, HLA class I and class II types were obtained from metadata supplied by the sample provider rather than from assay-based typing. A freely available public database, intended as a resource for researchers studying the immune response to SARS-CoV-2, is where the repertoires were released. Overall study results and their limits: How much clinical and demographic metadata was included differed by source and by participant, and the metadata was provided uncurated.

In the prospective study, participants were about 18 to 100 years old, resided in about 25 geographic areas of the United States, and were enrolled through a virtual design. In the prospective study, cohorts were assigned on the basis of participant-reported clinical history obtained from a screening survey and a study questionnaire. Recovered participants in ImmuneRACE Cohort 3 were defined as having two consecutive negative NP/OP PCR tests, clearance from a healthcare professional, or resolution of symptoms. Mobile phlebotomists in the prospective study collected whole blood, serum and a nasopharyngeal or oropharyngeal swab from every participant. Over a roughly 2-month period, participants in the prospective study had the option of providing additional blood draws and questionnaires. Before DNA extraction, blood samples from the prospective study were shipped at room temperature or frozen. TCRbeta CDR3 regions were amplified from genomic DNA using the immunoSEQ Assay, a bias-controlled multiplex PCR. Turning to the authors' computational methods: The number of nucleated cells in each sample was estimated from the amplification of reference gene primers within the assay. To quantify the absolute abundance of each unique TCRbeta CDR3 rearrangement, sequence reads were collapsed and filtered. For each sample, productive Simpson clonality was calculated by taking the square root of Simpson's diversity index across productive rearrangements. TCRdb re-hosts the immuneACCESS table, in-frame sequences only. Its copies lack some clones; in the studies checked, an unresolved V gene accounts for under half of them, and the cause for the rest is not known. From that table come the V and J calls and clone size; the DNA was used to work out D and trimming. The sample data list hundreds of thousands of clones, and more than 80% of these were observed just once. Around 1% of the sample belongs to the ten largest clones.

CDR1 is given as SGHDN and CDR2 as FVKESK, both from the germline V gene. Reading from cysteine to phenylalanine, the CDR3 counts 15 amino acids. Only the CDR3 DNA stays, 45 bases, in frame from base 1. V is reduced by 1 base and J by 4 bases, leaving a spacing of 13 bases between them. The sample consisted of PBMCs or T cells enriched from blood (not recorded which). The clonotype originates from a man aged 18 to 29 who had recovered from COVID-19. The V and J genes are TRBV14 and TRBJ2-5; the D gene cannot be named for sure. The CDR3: CASSQGLVGRETQYF. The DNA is TGTGCCAGCAGCCAAGGCCTAGTAGGCAGAGAGACCCAGTACTTC.